This is a list of T cell receptor beta chains from one sample in a study of OX40 agonist ivuxolimab in advanced cancers. TCRdb's table, derived via immunoSEQ multiplex PCR, lists solely in-frame clones and lacks some. The table shows some 68,000 clones, with less than 90% occurring only once. The sample consisted of CD4+ or CD8+ T cells sorted from blood, taken in a trial of the OX40 agonist ivuxolimab. These receptors were collected from an adult with an advanced solid tumor such as melanoma, head and neck, liver or kidney cancer. Both conserved end residues are part of each CDR3. Each record gives: clone size, V gene, D gene, J gene, CDR3 DNA, CDR3 protein. The D gene is left open where the match is weak. Part of the rows lack a size; the others show once, few, many or a class for expanded clones.

-,TRBV7-2,-,TRBJ1-1,TGTGCCAGCAGCCCCATCGGGTTGAACACTGAAGCTTTCTTT,CASSPIGLNTEAFF
-,TRBV10-3,-,TRBJ1-1,TGTGCCATCAGTGAGTCGGTGGTGAACACTGAAGCTTTCTTT,CAISESVVNTEAFF
-,TRBV7-9,TRBD2,TRBJ2-3,TGTGCCAGCAGCTCGGCTTTAGCGGGGGGTCTCACAGATACGCAGTATTTT,CASSSALAGGLTDTQYF
medium-sized,TRBV4-1,-,TRBJ1-2,TGCGCCAGCAGCCAAGATAGCAGGGTTAACGGCTACACCTTC,CASSQDSRVNGYTF
-,TRBV7-9,-,TRBJ2-5,TGTGCCAGCAGCTTAGGTAACAGCCAAGAGACCCAGTACTTC,CASSLGNSQETQYF
-,TRBV10-3,-,TRBJ1-2,TGTGCCATCAGTGAGCCAGATTGGGCCTATGGCTACACCTTC,CAISEPDWAYGYTF
-,TRBV7-3,-,TRBJ2-3,TGTGCCAGCAGCTTAAGACAGGTCACAGATACGCAGTATTTT,CASSLRQVTDTQYF
once,TRBV19,TRBD2,TRBJ2-5,TGTGCCAGTAGTGCGGGACTAGCGCAAGAGACCCAGTACTTC,CASSAGLAQETQYF
-,TRBV5-1,TRBD2,TRBJ2-1,TGCGCCAGCAGCTTGGTTTCCGGACTAGCGGGGGTCAGTGAGCAGTTCTTC,CASSLVSGLAGVSEQFF
-,TRBV5-1,-,TRBJ2-1,TGCGCCAGCAGCTTTCAGGTTAGCTCCTACAATGAGCAGTTCTTC,CASSFQVSSYNEQFF
-,TRBV19,TRBD2,TRBJ2-2,TGTGCCAGTAGTATCGGGGGGGCCACCGGGGAGCTGTTTTTT,CASSIGGATGELFF
-,TRBV11-3,-,TRBJ2-3,TGTGCCAGCAGCCTATGGGGGCCAGATACGCAGTATTTT,CASSLWGPDTQYF
-,TRBV5-8,-,TRBJ1-1,TGTGCCAGCAGTGAGAGGGGGGGGGTCACTGAAGCTTTCTTT,CASSERGGVTEAFF
few,TRBV4-2,-,TRBJ2-2,TGTGCCAGCAGCCAAGAATGGCGTGGGGGGGAGCTGTTTTTT,CASSQEWRGGELFF
-,TRBV18,-,TRBJ2-7,TGTGCCAGCTCACCGCGGGATTCCTCCTACGAGCAGTACTTC,CASSPRDSSYEQYF
-,TRBV7-8,TRBD2,TRBJ2-1,TGTGCCAGCAGCCCCCTGGGGGGGACCTACAATGAGCAGTTCTTC,CASSPLGGTYNEQFF
-,TRBV2,-,TRBJ1-5,TGTGCCAGCAGTGACCGGGGGGGGGATCAGCCCCAGCATTTT,CASSDRGGDQPQHF
-,TRBV6-5,TRBD1,TRBJ2-7,TGTGCCAGCAGTCGGGACAGGATCTTCATAGAGCAGTACTTC,CASSRDRIFIEQYF
once,TRBV5-1,-,TRBJ2-7,TGCGCCAGCAGCTTGGACGGGGCCTACGAGCAGTACTTC,CASSLDGAYEQYF
-,TRBV23-1,-,TRBJ2-7,TGCGCCAGCGGGAAAGGAGGGGCTTCAGATTACGAGCAGTACTTC,CASGKGGASDYEQYF
-,TRBV15,-,TRBJ1-1,TGTGCCACCAGCTGGAGCGGGAACACTGAAGCTTTCTTT,CATSWSGNTEAFF
-,TRBV7-9,TRBD1,TRBJ2-7,TGTGCCAGCAGCAGGCCCCTGGGACAGGGGGCCTACGAGCAGTACTTC,CASSRPLGQGAYEQYF
-,TRBV11-3,TRBD2,TRBJ2-1,TGTGCCATAAGTAGCGGGGGGGCCAACAATGAGCAGTTCTTC,CAISSGGANNEQFF
-,TRBV5-1,TRBD2,TRBJ2-1,TGCGCCAGCAACGCCCAAACTAGCGGGGGGCCCGAGAATGAGCAGTTCTTC,CASNAQTSGGPENEQFF
once,TRBV7-8,TRBD2,TRBJ2-3,TGTGCCAGCAGCTTATCGGCTAGCGGAGCTGGAGATACGCAGTATTTT,CASSLSASGAGDTQYF
-,TRBV5-1,-,TRBJ2-2,TGCGCCAGCAGCTTGGACAGCACCGGGGAGCTGTTTTTT,CASSLDSTGELFF
-,TRBV5-4,-,TRBJ2-1,TGTGCCAGCAGCTCACCTGGGGGGATTGAGCAGTTCTTC,CASSSPGGIEQFF
-,TRBV13,-,TRBJ2-3,TGTGCCAGCAGCCTTTTCTCAGATACGCAGTATTTT,CASSLFSDTQYF
-,TRBV7-9,-,TRBJ1-1,TGTGCCAGCAGCTTGACTGTTAACACTGAAGCTTTCTTT,CASSLTVNTEAFF
-,TRBV4-1,TRBD1,TRBJ2-1,TGCGCCAGCAGCTTGGGACAGGCGTCCTACAATGAGCAGTTCTTC,CASSLGQASYNEQFF
few,TRBV28,-,TRBJ1-6,TGTGCCAGCGGAACGGGGGGCAGTAAAAATTCACCCCTCCACTTT,CASGTGGSKNSPLHF
-,TRBV5-1,-,TRBJ1-1,TGCGCCAGCAGCTTGGGAGGTACCAAGGCCACTGAAGCTTTCTTT,CASSLGGTKATEAFF
-,TRBV28,-,TRBJ1-1,TGTGCCAGCTTTCGCTCCGCGAACACTGAAGCTTTCTTT,CASFRSANTEAFF
-,TRBV2,TRBD1,TRBJ1-1,TGTGCCAGCAGTAGAGGACAGGCCACTGAAGCTTTCTTT,CASSRGQATEAFF
once,TRBV19,-,TRBJ2-7,TGTGCCAGTAACTCAGGTGGCAGAGCATCCTACGAGCAGTACTTC,CASNSGGRASYEQYF
-,TRBV7-6,-,TRBJ2-7,TGTGCCAGCAGCTTAGACCGGGGGACGACGGTCGAGCAGTACTTC,CASSLDRGTTVEQYF
-,TRBV10-2,-,TRBJ1-2,TGCGCCAGCACCGACCCGGGCGCGGGCTATGGCTACACCTTC,CASTDPGAGYGYTF
once,TRBV27,-,TRBJ1-1,TGTGCCAGCAGCCTTATCCCGGACACTGAAGCTTTCTTT,CASSLIPDTEAFF
-,TRBV5-1,-,TRBJ1-1,TGCGCCAGCAGCTTGGGCCCAAAGAACACTGAAGCTTTCTTT,CASSLGPKNTEAFF
once,TRBV6-1,-,TRBJ2-1,TGTGCCAGCAGTGGGGCGGGGAGCTCCTACAATGAGCAGTTCTTC,CASSGAGSSYNEQFF
-,TRBV19,TRBD1,TRBJ1-5,TGTGCCAGTAGTCTAGGGGACGACAGGGGCTATCAGCCCCAGCATTTT,CASSLGDDRGYQPQHF
-,TRBV19,TRBD1,TRBJ2-6,TGTGCCAGTAGTAAGAGGACAGGGTTAATTCCTGGGGCCAACGTCCTGACTTTC,CASSKRTGLIPGANVLTF
-,TRBV2,-,TRBJ1-4,TGTGCCAGCAGTGAATCGGGGAGTGCAACTAATGAAAAACTGTTTTTT,CASSESGSATNEKLFF
-,TRBV7-2,-,TRBJ2-2,TGTGCCAGCAGCTCGACCGCCCTGAGGACCGGGGAGCTGTTTTTT,CASSSTALRTGELFF
-,TRBV19,-,TRBJ2-2,TGTGCCAGTAGTATCTTGGACAGTAGGGACACCGGGGAGCTGTTTTTT,CASSILDSRDTGELFF
-,TRBV5-1,TRBD1,TRBJ1-1,TGCGCCAGCAGCGAGGGACAGACGAACACTGAAGCTTTCTTT,CASSEGQTNTEAFF
-,TRBV27,-,TRBJ1-1,TGTGCCAGCAGGAAGTCTAGGGGGGTTCACACTGAAGCTTTCTTT,CASRKSRGVHTEAFF
-,TRBV28,-,TRBJ1-5,TGTGCCAGCAGGCCTACCCCTGGGGGATCTCTCCAGCCCCAGCATTTT,CASRPTPGGSLQPQHF
-,TRBV23-1,TRBD1,TRBJ1-5,TGCGCCAGCAGTCATGGTGATGATCGGACAGGGTATAGCAATCAGCCCCAGCATTTT,CASSHGDDRTGYSNQPQHF
-,TRBV11-2,TRBD2,TRBJ2-1,TGTGCCAGCAGCCTATGGGGGACTAGCGAGTACAATGAGCAGTTCTTC,CASSLWGTSEYNEQFF
-,TRBV7-2,-,TRBJ2-3,TGTGCCAGCAGCTTATTCCATACAGATACGCAGTATTTT,CASSLFHTDTQYF
-,TRBV19,-,TRBJ2-7,TGTGCCAGTAGTTTATACCGGACAGACAACGAGCAGTACTTC,CASSLYRTDNEQYF
-,TRBV28,-,TRBJ2-7,TGTGCCAGCAGTTTACAAGGGGAGCAGTACTTC,CASSLQGEQYF
-,TRBV5-1,-,TRBJ1-1,TGCGCCAGCAGCTCCGGGATCCCCACTGAAGCTTTCTTT,CASSSGIPTEAFF
-,TRBV18,-,TRBJ2-5,TGTGCCAGCTCAATGGCGGCGCCAGAGACCCAGTACTTC,CASSMAAPETQYF
-,TRBV5-1,-,TRBJ2-1,TGCGCCAGCAGCTTGGCCCCGGGTTCCTACAATGAGCAGTTCTTC,CASSLAPGSYNEQFF